Sequencing of this T cell receptor beta chain was carried out in a study of metastatic and nonmetastatic thyroid tumors. Germline CDR1 reads SGDLS; CDR2 reads YYNGEE. CDR3 length equals 14 residues. J gave up 5 bases and V 4 bases, and 9 bases lay outside the gene matches. Treatment of any kind had been given to no patient before thyroid surgery. TCRdb used MiXCR to call clones anew from the PCR reads. The data show 30,000 to 35,000 clones, with roughly 15% seen just once and about 20% held by the top ten. This clonotype was sampled from a male donor with papillary thyroid cancer or a benign thyroid nodule (not recorded which). Some clones in this sample may be carry-over from other donors' samples. Material for sequencing was blood. The V call is TRBV9, the J call TRBJ2-7, with 7 bases matching TRBD1. The CDR3 protein is CASSTGTVGNEQYF. In DNA, the CDR3 is TGTGCCAGCAGCACAGGGACAGTCGGGAACGAGCAGTACTTC.